The 23 T cell receptor beta chains below were found in one sample sequenced in a study of blood T cell repertoires in COVID-19. Clones were sequenced by immunoSEQ multiplex PCR, and TCRdb holds only the in-frame ones, with some missing. The data show 90,000 to 100,000 clones, about 87% seen once. Sequenced input: peripheral blood. These receptors came from a human donor in a cohort sampled during active COVID-19.

This clone was found a few times. The chain links TRBV27 to TRBJ1-1; D is perhaps TRBD1 (6 bases). From germline, CDR1 is MNHEY and CDR2 SMNVEV (reference sequence). V lost 5 bases and J lost 3, with 13 bases in between. CDR3 length equals 14 residues. In nucleotides, the CDR3 is TGTGCCAGCAGTATAAACAGGGTTGACACTGAAGCTTTCTTT. It specifies CASSINRVDTEAFF.

The CDR3, as DNA: TGTGCCAGCAGCTTGGGATGGCAGGGAAACTATGGCTACACCTTC. Translation: CASSLGWQGNYGYTF. This chain joins TRBV5-4 and TRBJ1-2, with D maybe TRBD1 (5 bases). V was shortened by 0 bases and J by 2 bases, with 11 bases between the two germline ends. Per the germline V gene, CDR1 is SGHNT and CDR2 is YYREEE (reference sequence). This CDR3 contains 15 residues.

The chain recombines TRBV7-2 with TRBJ2-3; D possibly corresponds to TRBD1 (8 bases). The ends were cut back, 1 base at V and 5 bases at J, with 22 bases in the middle. Germline CDR1 SGHTA, CDR2 FQGNSA. CDR3 length equals 18 residues. The CDR3 is CASSLGTGQGGRGDTQYF. Written as DNA, the CDR3 is TGTGCCAGCAGCTTAGGGACCGGACAGGGAGGGAGAGGAGATACGCAGTATTTT.

The genes are TRBV5-4 and TRBJ2-1, with D perhaps matching TRBD1 (6 bases). This CDR3 has 14 residues. V was trimmed by 2 bases and J by 8 bases, leaving 14 bases between them. Germline CDR1 and CDR2: SGHNT and YYREEE (reference sequence). CDR3: CASSFTGHLDEQFF. The CDR3 region has the DNA TGTGCCAGCAGCTTTACGGGACATTTGGATGAGCAGTTCTTC.

The V and J genes are TRBV5-1 and TRBJ2-7; 9 bases map to TRBD1. Trimming removed 4 bases from V and 2 bases from J; junction bases left unmatched: 4. The CDR3 loop spans 14 amino acids. Looked up from germline, CDR1 is SGHRS and CDR2 is YFSETQ. The CDR3 spells CASSPGQGPYEQYF. Here the CDR3 DNA reads TGCGCCAGCAGCCCGGGACAGGGACCCTACGAGCAGTACTTC.

The chain links TRBV10-2 to TRBJ1-4, with D possibly TRBD1 on 6 matching bases. CDR1 is WSHSY, CDR2 SAAADI, per germline. V was shortened by 8 bases and J by 15 bases, with 13 bases between the two germline ends. The CDR3 loop spans 10 amino acids. In DNA, the CDR3 is TGCGCCAGCCTGGGTGACAGGATGTTTTTT. Translation: CASLGDRMFF.

The V gene is TRBV6-5, the J gene TRBJ1-1; 7 nucleotides match TRBD1. V shed 8 bases, J shed 3 bases, and the junction held 12 bases outside the gene matches. The CDR3 contains 15 residues. CDR1 is MNHEY and CDR2 is SVGAGI in the germline V gene. The CDR3 sequence is CASPRDSLGHTEAFF. Here the CDR3 DNA reads TGTGCCAGCCCCAGGGACAGCTTGGGGCACACTGAAGCTTTCTTT.

The rearrangement uses TRBV15 and TRBJ2-5, with D unresolved. CDR3 length: 14 amino acids. V was shortened by 3 bases and J by 1 base, with 9 bases between the two germline ends. Germline CDR1 and CDR2: LNHNV and YYDKDF (reference sequence). CDR3 region: CATSSGQAQETQYF. CDR3 bases: TGTGCCACCAGCAGTGGGCAGGCCCAAGAGACCCAGTACTTC.

The rearrangement links TRBV7-3 to TRBJ2-3; D is perhaps TRBD2 (5 bases). V was pared by 3 bases and J by 0 bases, with 16 bases between. This CDR3 is built from 17 residues. The germline CDR1 and CDR2 sequences are SGHTA and FQGTGA. The CDR3 nucleotides read TGTGCCAGCAGCTTCCCCGAGGGCAGGCGGAGCACAGATACGCAGTATTTT. Amino acids: CASSFPEGRRSTDTQYF.

The chain couples TRBV6-1 to TRBJ2-3; no definite D call. Germline CDR1 reads MNHNS; CDR2 reads SASEGT. V lost 3 bases, J lost 3 bases, and 16 bases lay in between. CDR3 size: 16 residues. The DNA of the CDR3 is TGTGCCAGCAGTGATTTAGGTCCAGGATCGACAGATACGCAGTATTTT. Its translation is CASSDLGPGSTDTQYF.

CDR3 DNA sequence: TGTGCCAGCAGCTTGACCTGGAGACCGGGACAGGCGGCCAAAAACATTCAGTACTTC. Residues: CASSLTWRPGQAAKNIQYF. The V call is TRBV13, the J call TRBJ2-4, with TRBD1 matching over 8 bases. V trimming: 3 bases; J trimming: 1 base; junction bases outside the gene matches: 14. CDR3 size: 19 residues. Per the germline V gene, CDR1 is PRHDT and CDR2 is FYEKMQ (reference sequence).

The chain carries TRBV6-2 or TRBV6-3 and TRBJ1-6; unclear D gene. Germline CDR1 is MNHEY and CDR2 is SVGEGT. The CDR3 runs 15 residues. V was trimmed by 0 bases and J by 11 bases, leaving 14 bases between them. In nucleotides, the CDR3 is TGTGCCAGCAGTTACTCGCCCCCGCACGGGACACCCCTCCACTTT. This translates into CASSYSPPHGTPLHF.

The gene calls are TRBV4-1 and TRBJ2-1; perhaps TRBD2 as D (7 bases). Germline values: CDR1 MGHRA, CDR2 YSYEKL. This CDR3 comprises 14 residues. V was cut by 1 base and J by 9 bases, with 13 bases left in between. The CDR3 sequence: CASSQVGGGPEQFF. In nucleotides, the CDR3 is TGCGCCAGCAGCCAAGTGGGGGGGGGCCCTGAGCAGTTCTTC.

The count of this clone is one. The chain is built from TRBV4-1 and TRBJ2-7; D is possibly TRBD1 (6 bases). Germline CDR1 MGHRA, CDR2 YSYEKL. The V end lost 4 bases, the J end lost 6 bases, and 10 bases lay between the germline ends. This CDR3 has 12 residues. CDR3 DNA: TGCGCCAGCAGCCGGGAAGGGGGCGAGCAGTACTTC. Its protein is CASSREGGEQYF.

The gene calls are TRBV28 and TRBJ1-2, with 10 bases aligning to TRBD1. CDR1 is MDHEN and CDR2 is SYDVKM in the germline V gene. The trim removed 6 bases at V and 4 bases at J, leaving 5 bases unmatched. This CDR3 spans 14 amino acids. The CDR3 here is CASRKTGGGYGYTF. The CDR3 nucleotides read TGTGCCAGCAGAAAGACAGGGGGCGGCTATGGCTACACCTTC.

This rearrangement joins TRBV6-2 or TRBV6-3 to TRBJ1-2, with D perhaps TRBD1 (6 bases). CDR3 length: 13 residues. The germline V and J ends were trimmed by 6 bases and 7 bases, with 15 bases remaining between them. The V gene's germline CDR1 is MNHEY and CDR2 SVGEGT. CDR3 sequence reads: CASSQTGFFGYTF. The DNA of the CDR3 is TGTGCCAGCAGCCAAACAGGGTTCTTTGGCTACACCTTC.

This rearrangement joins TRBV19 to TRBJ1-2; 9 nucleotides line up with TRBD1. With V trimmed by 7 bases and J by 3 bases, 6 bases remained unmatched. Germline CDR1 reads LNHDA; CDR2 reads SQIVND (reference sequence). The CDR3 has 14 residues. The CDR3 DNA reads as TGTGCCAGTAAGCGACAGGGGGTTGACTATGGCTACACCTTC. Translated: CASKRQGVDYGYTF.

This chain links TRBV7-9 with TRBJ2-5; D unresolved. CDR3 length: 14 residues. V lost 0 bases and J 4 bases, leaving 9 bases between the germline ends. The germline gives CDR1 SEHNR, CDR2 FQNEAQ (reference sequence). This chain's CDR3 is CASSLASRGETQYF. CDR3 bases: TGTGCCAGCAGCTTAGCTTCTAGAGGAGAGACCCAGTACTTC.

The rearrangement joins TRBV14 to TRBJ1-1, with D possibly matching TRBD1 (5 bases). CDR1 and CDR2 (germline): SGHDN, FVKESK. V lost 2 bases and J lost 1, with 11 bases in between. CDR3 length equals 15 residues. CDR3 sequence: CASSQWGGSNTEAFF. The CDR3 DNA reads TGTGCCAGCAGCCAATGGGGGGGGTCGAACACTGAAGCTTTCTTT.

This CDR3 is CASSRTTGSLYGYTF. CDR3 coding DNA: TGTGCCAGCAGCCGAACCACAGGTTCCCTTTATGGCTACACCTTC. The chain combines TRBV14 with TRBJ1-2, with a tentative D call TRBD1 (5 bases). The germline V and J ends were trimmed by 4 bases and 5 bases, with 17 bases remaining between them. The CDR3 is 15 residues long. The germline CDR1 and CDR2 sequences are SGHDN and FVKESK.

The rearrangement links TRBV30 to TRBJ1-5; D is possibly TRBD1 (6 bases). CDR1 and CDR2 (germline): GTSNPN, SVGIG (reference sequence). The CDR3 length is 13 residues. V lost 4 bases and J 6 bases, leaving 13 bases between the germline ends. This chain's CDR3 is CAWNGAGVQPQHF. CDR3 DNA: TGTGCCTGGAATGGGGCAGGGGTTCAGCCCCAGCATTTT.

V usage is TRBV19 and J usage is TRBJ2-7, with a tentative D call TRBD1 (5 bases). The germline V gene encodes CDR1 LNHDA and CDR2 SQIVND (reference sequence). V was shortened by 6 bases and J by 1 base, with 16 bases between the two germline ends. CDR3 length: 15 residues. CDR3 protein: CASSYYGARSYEQYF. The DNA of the CDR3 is TGTGCCAGTAGCTACTATGGGGCGCGGTCCTACGAGCAGTACTTC.

The table lists this clone with a count of one. The gene calls are TRBV24-1 and TRBJ2-5; 12 bases map to TRBD1. Germline V gives CDR1 KGHDR, CDR2 SFDVKD. The CDR3 covers 17 residues. Trimming at V came to 3 bases and at J to 5 bases, leaving 9 bases not matched to a gene. The CDR3: CATSDPPGTGGMETQYF. As DNA, the CDR3 is TGTGCCACCAGTGATCCCCCCGGGACAGGGGGCATGGAGACCCAGTACTTC.